This is a list of T cell receptor beta chains from one sample in a study of T cell repertoires in cytomegalovirus infection. TCRdb re-called the reads with MiXCR, one entry per CDR3 protein. This sample has approximately 1,000,000 distinct CDR3 sequences, with approximately 30% found just once. Their recognized antigens are unknown. Source: cultured CD8+ T cells from PBMCs, taken from culture after CMV antigen stimulation. The receptor source for this set is a human donor in good health (CMV status not recorded). Some clones in this sample may be carry-over from other donors' samples. CDR3s include the opening cysteine and the closing phenylalanine or tryptophan. A D gene is named only where the DNA matches it firmly. Expanded clones are given a class, and other clones once, few, many or no size at all.

NA TRBJ2-6 TRBV12-5 NA TGTGCTAGTGGTTTGTGGGGCTCTGGGGCCAACGTCCTGACTTTC CASGLWGSGANVLTF
NA TRBJ1-2 TRBV5-1 NA TGCGCCAGCAGCTTGGTGACGGCAGCGGGTGGCTACACCTTC CASSLVTAAGGYTF
NA TRBJ1-1 TRBV6-2/TRBV6-3 few TGTGCCAGCAGCGCCCTCACGGGGGGACGAAAAACTGAAGCTTTCTTT CASSALTGGRKTEAFF
NA TRBJ1-2 TRBV12-3/TRBV12-4 few TGTGCCAGCATAAACCGACAGGACCCAGCTAACTATGGCTACACCTTC CASINRQDPANYGYTF
NA TRBJ1-4 TRBV4-3 NA TGCGCCAGCAGCCAAGTTTCAGGGATCGAAGAAAAACTGTTTTTT CASSQVSGIEEKLFF
TRBD1 TRBJ1-6 TRBV5-6 NA TGTGCCAGCAGCCCTACCCGGACAGGGCCGAATTCACCCCTCCACTTT CASSPTRTGPNSPLHF
TRBD2 TRBJ2-3 TRBV7-3 many TGTGCCAGCAGCTTAAATGGCGGGGGGGCGATGGATACGCAGTATTTT CASSLNGGGAMDTQYF
NA TRBJ2-1 TRBV6-2/TRBV6-3 few TGTGCCAGCAGTTACTCGAGCTCAGCAACTGAGCAGTTCTTC CASSYSSSATEQFF
NA TRBJ2-7 TRBV10-3 NA TGTGCCATCAGTGATGGGAGGGAGCAGTACTTC CAISDGREQYF
TRBD2 TRBJ2-1 TRBV19 few TGTGCCAGTAGTATCCGACTAGCTTACAATGAGCAGTTCTTC CASSIRLAYNEQFF
NA TRBJ2-5 TRBV7-8 NA TGTGCCAGCAGCTTAGGTTTGGTAGAGCAAGAGACCCAGTACTTC CASSLGLVEQETQYF
TRBD1 TRBJ2-7 TRBV2 few TGTGCCAGCACCTCCCTGGACAGGGGCTACGAGCAGTACTTC CASTSLDRGYEQYF
NA TRBJ2-3 TRBV19 few TGTGCCAGCAAACAGGACTTTAGCACAGATACGCAGTATTTT CASKQDFSTDTQYF
NA TRBJ1-4 TRBV7-9 few TGTGCCAGCAGCTTAGGAGCAGGGCCAGCTAATGAAAAACTGTTTTTT CASSLGAGPANEKLFF
TRBD1 TRBJ2-2 TRBV7-2 many TGTGCCAGCAGCCCCCCGGACAGGGTGGCCGGGGAGCTGTTTTTT CASSPPDRVAGELFF
NA TRBJ2-7 TRBV5-5 NA TGTGCCAGCAGCCCTTTTAGGTCCACCTACGAGCAGTACTTC CASSPFRSTYEQYF
NA TRBJ1-1 TRBV5-4 NA TGTGCCAGCAGCTTTCCAGGGTCTCATGAAGCTTTCTTT CASSFPGSHEAFF
NA TRBJ2-1 TRBV20-1 few TGCAGTGCTAGTATGAGTTATTGGGGCGAGAATGAGCAGTTCTTC CSASMSYWGENEQFF
TRBD1 TRBJ2-3 TRBV7-9 NA TGTGCCAGCAGCTTTCTTGGCAGGGGGTTTGGAGATACGCAGTATTTT CASSFLGRGFGDTQYF
TRBD1 TRBJ2-5 TRBV6-2/TRBV6-3 NA TGTGCCAGCAGTTACCTCACAGGGGCCACCCAAGAGACCCAGTACTTC CASSYLTGATQETQYF
NA TRBJ2-1 TRBV6-2/TRBV6-3 few TGTGCCAGCAAAAACGAGGACGACTCCTACAATGAGCAGTTCTTC CASKNEDDSYNEQFF
TRBD2 TRBJ2-5 TRBV10-2 few TGCGCCGGCGCGGGGGAGAACCAAGAGACCCAGTACTTC CAGAGENQETQYF
NA TRBJ2-1 TRBV5-4 few TGTGCCAGCAGCCAAAGGTCGAGCTCCTACAATGAGCAGTTCTTC CASSQRSSSYNEQFF
NA TRBJ1-5 TRBV7-8 many TGTGCCAGCACCCTCTCGGGGAGCAATCAGCCCCAGCATTTT CASTLSGSNQPQHF
NA TRBJ2-3 TRBV15 NA TGTGCCACCAGCCCCTTCCCAGATACGCAGTATTTT CATSPFPDTQYF
NA TRBJ1-3 TRBV7-2 NA TGTGCCAGCAGTTCGCGGGGGACCTTTTCGGACAGCTCTGGAAACACCATATATTTT CASSSRGTFSDSSGNTIYF
NA TRBJ1-1 TRBV25-1 few TGTGCCAGCAGTGATAGCAACAGGGTAGGATACACTGAAGCTTTCTTT CASSDSNRVGYTEAFF
TRBD1 TRBJ2-4 TRBV7-7 NA TGTGCTAGCAGCTTCATACGGGGCAACAGGGGCACGGCCAAAAACATTCAGTACTTC CASSFIRGNRGTAKNIQYF
NA TRBJ1-5 TRBV27 NA TGTGCCAGCAGTTTTGTCGGAGGGGCTCAGCCCCAGCATTTT CASSFVGGAQPQHF
NA TRBJ2-3 TRBV12-3/TRBV12-4 NA TGTGCCAGCAGTATAAGACAGATTGATACGCAGTATTTT CASSIRQIDTQYF
NA TRBJ1-5 TRBV19 few TGTGCCAGTAGCCAGGTGGTGAATCAGCCCCAGCATTTT CASSQVVNQPQHF
NA TRBJ2-5 TRBV6-6 NA TGTGCCAGCGGTTCGCGGGGTCATGAGACCCAGTACTTC CASGSRGHETQYF
TRBD1 TRBJ1-6 TRBV6-2/TRBV6-3 NA TGTGCCAGCAGATTTACCCGGGACAGGGGCGATTCACCCCTCCACTTT CASRFTRDRGDSPLHF
NA TRBJ1-1 TRBV6-8 NA TGTGCCAGCAGTACCCCGGACATAAGCAACACTGAAGCTTTCTTT CASSTPDISNTEAFF
NA TRBJ1-2 TRBV27 few TGTGCCAGCACGGACACTTACAACTATGGCTACACCTTC CASTDTYNYGYTF
NA TRBJ2-5 TRBV24-1 NA TGTGCCACCAGTGATGGCAGGGTATTAGAGACCCAGTACTTC CATSDGRVLETQYF
NA TRBJ2-7 TRBV7-2 many TGTGCCAGCAGCCCGTCGACCTCCTACGAGCAGTACTTC CASSPSTSYEQYF
NA TRBJ2-1 TRBV19 NA TGTGCCTCCCGGACATTCTACAATGAGCAGTTCTTC CASRTFYNEQFF
NA TRBJ1-1 TRBV3-1 few TGTGCCAGCAGCCAAACGGCGACTTTTGGCTCTGAAGCTTTCTTT CASSQTATFGSEAFF
TRBD2 TRBJ2-1 TRBV4-2 few TGTGCCAGCAGCCAAGATACGGCAACTAGCGGGGGTAATGAGCAGTTCTTC CASSQDTATSGGNEQFF
NA TRBJ1-4 TRBV14 few TGTGCCAGCAGCCCATGGGGGCGAGAGTATGAAAAACTGTTTTTT CASSPWGREYEKLFF
NA TRBJ2-3 TRBV20-1 NA TGCAGTGCTAGACCCCGGGACTGGTTTAGCACAGATACGCAGTATTTT CSARPRDWFSTDTQYF